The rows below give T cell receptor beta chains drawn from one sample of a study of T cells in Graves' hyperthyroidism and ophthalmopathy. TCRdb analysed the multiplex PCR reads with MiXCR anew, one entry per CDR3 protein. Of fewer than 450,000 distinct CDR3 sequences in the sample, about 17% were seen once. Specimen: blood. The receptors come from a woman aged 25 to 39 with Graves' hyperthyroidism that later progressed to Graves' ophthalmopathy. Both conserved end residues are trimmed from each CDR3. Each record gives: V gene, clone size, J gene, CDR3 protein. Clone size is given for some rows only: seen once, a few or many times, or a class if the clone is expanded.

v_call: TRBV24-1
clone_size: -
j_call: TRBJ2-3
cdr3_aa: ATSDAWGDTQY

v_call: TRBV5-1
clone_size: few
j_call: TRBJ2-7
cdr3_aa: ASSFRGTYEQY

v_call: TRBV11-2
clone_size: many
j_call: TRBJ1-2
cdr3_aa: ASSRTGVYGYT

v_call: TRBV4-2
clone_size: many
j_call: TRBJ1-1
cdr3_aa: ASSSGRKAF

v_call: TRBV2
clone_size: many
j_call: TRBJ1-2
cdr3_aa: ASNRDRGSYGYT

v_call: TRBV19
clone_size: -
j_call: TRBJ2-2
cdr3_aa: ASMGAAAHTGELF

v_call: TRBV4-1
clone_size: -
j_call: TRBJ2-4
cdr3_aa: ASSQDPRKNVQY

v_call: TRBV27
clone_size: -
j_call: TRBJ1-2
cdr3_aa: ASSPQGSPGYT

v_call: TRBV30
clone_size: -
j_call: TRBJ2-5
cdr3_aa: AWRVYQETQY

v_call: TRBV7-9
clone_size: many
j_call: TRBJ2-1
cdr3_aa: ASSLGFIEQF

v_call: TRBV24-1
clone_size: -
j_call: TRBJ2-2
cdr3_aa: ATSDLHRSTGELF

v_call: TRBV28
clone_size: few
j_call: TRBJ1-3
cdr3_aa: ASSSAGSYWNTIY

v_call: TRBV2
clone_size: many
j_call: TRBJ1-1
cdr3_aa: ASRLRENTEAF

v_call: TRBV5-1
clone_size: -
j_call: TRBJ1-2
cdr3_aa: ASSLVSGGGDLGYGYT

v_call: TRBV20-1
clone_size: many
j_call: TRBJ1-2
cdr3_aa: SASIQEGAVYGYT

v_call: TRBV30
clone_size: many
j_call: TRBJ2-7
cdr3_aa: AWSVSYEQY

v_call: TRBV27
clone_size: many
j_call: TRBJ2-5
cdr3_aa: ASSFLESETQY

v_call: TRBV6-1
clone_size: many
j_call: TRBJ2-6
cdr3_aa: ASAGDGLSGANVLT

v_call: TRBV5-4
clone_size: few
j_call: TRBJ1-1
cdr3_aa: ATIRPGARYTEAF

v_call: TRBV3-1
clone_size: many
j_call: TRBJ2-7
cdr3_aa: ASSQVFYEQY

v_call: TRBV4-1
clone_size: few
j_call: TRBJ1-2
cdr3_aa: ASSQAYPPGGANYGYT

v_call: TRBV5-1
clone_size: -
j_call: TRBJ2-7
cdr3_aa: ASSPKAGTGLGEQY

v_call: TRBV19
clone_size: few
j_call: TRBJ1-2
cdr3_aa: ASSIVWTANYGYT

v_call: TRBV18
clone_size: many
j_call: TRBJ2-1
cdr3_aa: ASSPEVGVHEQF

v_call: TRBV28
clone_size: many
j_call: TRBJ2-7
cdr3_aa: ASSASGTGEQY

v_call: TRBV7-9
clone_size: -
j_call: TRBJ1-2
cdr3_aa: ASSLVTGTPYGYT

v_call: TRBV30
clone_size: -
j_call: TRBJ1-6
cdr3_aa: AGNRGTDSPLH

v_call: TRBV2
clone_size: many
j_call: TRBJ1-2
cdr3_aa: ASSDEGAYYGYT

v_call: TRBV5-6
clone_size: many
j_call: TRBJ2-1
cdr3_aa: ASSWGLAGYNEQF

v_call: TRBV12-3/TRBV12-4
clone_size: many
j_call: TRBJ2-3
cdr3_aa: ASSPRGPDTQY

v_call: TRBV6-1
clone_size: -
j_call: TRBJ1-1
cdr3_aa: ASSEVQGNTEAF

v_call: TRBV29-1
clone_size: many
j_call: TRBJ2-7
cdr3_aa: SVEESSYEQY

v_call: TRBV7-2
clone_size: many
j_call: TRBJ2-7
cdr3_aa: ASSLGIGKGYEQY